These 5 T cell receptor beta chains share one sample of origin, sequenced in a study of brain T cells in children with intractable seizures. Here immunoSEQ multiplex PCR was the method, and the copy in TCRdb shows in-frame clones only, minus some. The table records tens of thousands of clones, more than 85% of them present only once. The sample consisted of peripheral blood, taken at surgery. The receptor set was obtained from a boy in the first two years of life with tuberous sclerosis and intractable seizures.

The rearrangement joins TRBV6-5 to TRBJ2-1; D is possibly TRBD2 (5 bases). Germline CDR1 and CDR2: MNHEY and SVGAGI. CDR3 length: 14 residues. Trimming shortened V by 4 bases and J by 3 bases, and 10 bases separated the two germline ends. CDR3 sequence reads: CASSLAYYYNEQFF. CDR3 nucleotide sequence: TGTGCCAGCAGTTTAGCGTATTACTACAATGAGCAGTTCTTC.

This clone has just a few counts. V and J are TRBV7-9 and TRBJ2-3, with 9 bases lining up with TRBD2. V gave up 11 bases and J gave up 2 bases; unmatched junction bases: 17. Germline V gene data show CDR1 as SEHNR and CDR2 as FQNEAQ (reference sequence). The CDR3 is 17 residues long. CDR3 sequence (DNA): TGTGCCGTCCGTAGCGGGAGTGGGGGGCATGCCACAGATACGCAGTATTTT. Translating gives CAVRSGSGGHATDTQYF.

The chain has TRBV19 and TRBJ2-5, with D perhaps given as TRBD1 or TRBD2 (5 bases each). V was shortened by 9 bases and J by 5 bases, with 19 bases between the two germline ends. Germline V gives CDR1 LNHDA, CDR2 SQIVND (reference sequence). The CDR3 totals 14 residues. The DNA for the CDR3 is TGTGCCAGCCAAGGGTCCCGGGGCCGGGAGACCCAGTACTTC. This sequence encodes CASQGSRGRETQYF.

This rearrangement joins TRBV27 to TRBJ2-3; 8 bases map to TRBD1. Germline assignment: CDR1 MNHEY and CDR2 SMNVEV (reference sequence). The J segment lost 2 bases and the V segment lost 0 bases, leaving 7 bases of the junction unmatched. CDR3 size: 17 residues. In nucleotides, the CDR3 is TGTGCCAGCAGTTTATCCTGGACAGGGAGGTACACAGATACGCAGTATTTT. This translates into CASSLSWTGRYTDTQYF.

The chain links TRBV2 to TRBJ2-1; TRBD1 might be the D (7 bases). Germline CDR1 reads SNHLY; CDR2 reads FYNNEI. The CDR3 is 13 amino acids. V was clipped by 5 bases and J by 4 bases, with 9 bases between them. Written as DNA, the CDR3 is TGTGCCAGCAGTCAGGGGGGATACAATGAGCAGTTCTTC. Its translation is CASSQGGYNEQFF.